Presented here are 12 T cell receptor beta chains from one specimen sequenced in a study of T cells expressing NK-cell markers. TCRdb reprocessed the 5' RACE reads, keeping one entry per CDR3 protein, no DNA. The specimen's table records roughly 300,000 distinct CDR3 sequences. Sequences were obtained from blood T cells: a sorted CD56 or NKG2C T cell subset, CD4+ or CD8+ T cells, or bulk PBMC T cells (not recorded which). The receptors derive from a woman aged 18-69 years in good health.

The CDR3: CASSLNWAGEGYTF. The chain employs TRBV7-3 and TRBJ1-2; TCRdb reports TRBD1, a call that lacks DNA to check it against. CDR3 length: 14 amino acids. Looked up from germline, CDR1 is SGHTA and CDR2 is FQGTGA.

CDR3 protein: CASSPRTGDSGYTF. The chain links TRBV18 to TRBJ1-2; TCRdb's assignment of TRBD1 cannot be checked, as there is no DNA. The CDR3 consists of 14 residues. Germline CDR1 is KGHSH and CDR2 is LQKENI.

The chain combines TRBV27 with TRBJ2-5. The CDR3 loop spans 15 amino acids. In germline, CDR1 is MNHEY, CDR2 SMNVEV (reference sequence). The CDR3 spells CASSLPHPYQETQYF.

The V call is TRBV7-8, the J call TRBJ1-2. The CDR3 spans 12 residues. The germline CDR1 and CDR2 sequences are SGHVS and FQNEAQ. The CDR3 sequence: CASSSELTRLAF.

CDR3 sequence reads: CSVGQMNTEAFF. The genes are TRBV29-1 and TRBJ1-1; there is no DNA to check the TCRdb D call of TRBD1. This CDR3 is built from 12 residues. From germline, CDR1 is SQVTM and CDR2 ANQGSEA.

CDR3 sequence: CASSYRWGDTQYF. The chain is built from TRBV6-2 or TRBV6-3 and TRBJ2-3; the D call from TCRdb, TRBD1, cannot be confirmed without DNA. CDR1 and CDR2 from the germline V gene are MNHEY and SVGEGT. The CDR3 length is 13 residues.

The chain uses TRBV7-2 and TRBJ1-2. This CDR3 region has 14 residues. Germline CDR1 reads SGHTA; CDR2 reads FQGNSA. The CDR3 sequence: CASSLVGLGYGYTF. Supplemented by reference TRBV7-2 and TRBJ1-2, the full variable domain reads GAGVSQSPSNKVTEKGKDVELRCDPISGHTALYWYRQSLGQGLEFLIYFQGNSAPDKSGLPSDRFSAERTGGSVSTLTIQRTQQEDSAVYLCASSLVGLGYGYTFGSGTRLTVV.

The chain employs TRBV20-1 and TRBJ2-3; absent DNA, TCRdb's TRBD1 call cannot be checked. The CDR3 is made up of 18 amino acids. Germline lookup yields CDR1 DFQATT and CDR2 SNEGSKA (reference sequence). CDR3 sequence: CSARRLLVVGVLTDTQYF.

This chain joins TRBV20-1 and TRBJ1-2; TCRdb proposes TRBD1, but this gene call is untestable without DNA. This CDR3 contains 14 residues. Germline CDR1 is DFQATT and CDR2 is SNEGSKA (reference sequence). CDR3 protein: CSARAQGDNYGYTF.

CDR3 sequence reads: CSVETLFLQDKNTEAFF. The rearrangement links TRBV29-1 to TRBJ1-1; lacking DNA, the TRBD1 call made by TCRdb goes unchecked. The CDR3 extends over 17 amino acids. Germline loops: CDR1 SQVTM, CDR2 ANQGSEA.

V usage is TRBV12-3 or TRBV12-4 and J usage is TRBJ2-5. The CDR3 is made up of 13 amino acids. CDR3 region: CASGFQSRETQYF.

The chain couples TRBV7-3 to TRBJ1-1. The CDR3 consists of 13 residues. Per the germline V gene, CDR1 is SGHTA and CDR2 is FQGTGA. CDR3 residues: CASSLTPKAEAFF.